This is a list of T cell receptor beta chains from one sample in a study. TCRdb reprocessed the RT-PCR reads via MiXCR and lists one record per CDR3 protein. The sample carries about 680,000 distinct CDR3 sequences, 14% recorded once. The sample taken for sequencing was memory CD4+ T cells from blood. Every receptor here comes from a female donor in good health, serving as a healthy control. Each CDR3 is given with its conserved first and last residue. The order of the fields is D gene, V gene, clone size, J gene, CDR3 DNA, CDR3 protein. The D gene is left open where the match is weak. Clone size is stated in some rows and not others, as once, few, many or a class when expanded.

D: NA; V: TRBV6-5; size: few; J: TRBJ1-1; DNA: TGTGCCAGCAGTTACTCTACATTGGGGGACACTGAAGCTTTCTTT; CDR3: CASSYSTLGDTEAFF
D: NA; V: TRBV20-1; size: NA; J: TRBJ1-1; DNA: TGCAGGGGGATAGGCATGAACACTGAAGCTTTCTTT; CDR3: CRGIGMNTEAFF
D: TRBD2; V: TRBV6-6; size: NA; J: TRBJ2-3; DNA: TGTGCCAGCAGTTACCAGACTAGCGGGAGCACAGATACGCAGTATTTT; CDR3: CASSYQTSGSTDTQYF
D: TRBD1; V: TRBV9; size: many; J: TRBJ1-2; DNA: TGTGCCAGCAGCGTAGCCCCCACGACGACAGGGTTCACTTATGGCTACACCTTC; CDR3: CASSVAPTTTGFTYGYTF
D: NA; V: TRBV7-2; size: NA; J: TRBJ1-2; DNA: TGTGCCAGCAGCCCATCCGGGCCATATGGCTACACCTTC; CDR3: CASSPSGPYGYTF
D: TRBD2; V: TRBV5-1; size: few; J: TRBJ2-7; DNA: TGCGCCAGCAGCTCGTCCGGGGCGGCGGGAGCTCGGTACGAGCAGTACTTC; CDR3: CASSSSGAAGARYEQYF
D: NA; V: TRBV2; size: NA; J: TRBJ2-7; DNA: TGTGCCAGCAGAGCAATTATAGGGGGCGAGCAGTACTTC; CDR3: CASRAIIGGEQYF
D: TRBD1; V: TRBV12-3/TRBV12-4; size: many; J: TRBJ2-7; DNA: TGTGCCAGCAGTTTGGGGACAGGGAAGCAGTACTTC; CDR3: CASSLGTGKQYF
D: TRBD2; V: TRBV5-1; size: many; J: TRBJ2-2; DNA: TGTGCCAGCAGTTTGGGGGGGACGAACACCGGGGAGCTGTTTTTT; CDR3: CASSLGGTNTGELFF
D: TRBD1; V: TRBV4-2; size: many; J: TRBJ2-7; DNA: TGTGCCAGCAGCCAAGATCGTTCCCGGGACAGAATTTACGAGCAGTACTTC; CDR3: CASSQDRSRDRIYEQYF
D: TRBD1; V: TRBV20-1; size: few; J: TRBJ2-7; DNA: TGCAGTGCGCCTCCTGGACAGGGGGACGAGCAGTACTTC; CDR3: CSAPPGQGDEQYF
D: NA; V: TRBV20-1; size: NA; J: TRBJ2-7; DNA: TGCAGTGCTAGAGCGGGAAAGGGCTCCTACGAGCAGTACTTC; CDR3: CSARAGKGSYEQYF
D: NA; V: TRBV6-2/TRBV6-3; size: NA; J: TRBJ1-5; DNA: TGTGCCAGCAGTTACTTGGCAGGCAATCAGCCCCAGCATTTT; CDR3: CASSYLAGNQPQHF
D: NA; V: TRBV4-3; size: few; J: TRBJ2-6; DNA: TGCGCCAGCAGCCAAGTTGACGGCTCTGGGGCCAACGTCCTGACTTTC; CDR3: CASSQVDGSGANVLTF
D: NA; V: TRBV6-2/TRBV6-3; size: NA; J: TRBJ2-7; DNA: TGTGCCAGCAGTGTGATTGGGGCTCAGGTGGGCGAGCAGTACTTC; CDR3: CASSVIGAQVGEQYF
D: TRBD1; V: TRBV6-5; size: few; J: TRBJ1-1; DNA: TGTGCCAGCAAACCAGGGGGCGAGAACACTGAAGCTTTCTTT; CDR3: CASKPGGENTEAFF